This T cell receptor (beta chain) was captured in a study of blood T cell repertoires in COVID-19. This clone was seen a single time. Clones were sequenced by immunoSEQ multiplex PCR, and TCRdb holds only the in-frame ones, with some missing. Of some 390,000 clones listed, around nine tenths were seen once; the top ten hold 3%. V shed 5 bases, J shed 9 bases, and the junction held 7 bases outside the gene matches. The length of the CDR3 is 13 residues. The germline V gene has CDR1 SGHTA and CDR2 FQGTGA. This receptor was identified in a human donor in a cohort sampled during active COVID-19. The material sequenced was peripheral blood. This chain joins TRBV7-3 and TRBJ2-1, with 7 nucleotides matching TRBD2. The CDR3 sequence is CASSPGLVGEQFF. The CDR3 bases are TGTGCCAGCAGCCCTGGACTAGTCGGTGAGCAGTTCTTC.